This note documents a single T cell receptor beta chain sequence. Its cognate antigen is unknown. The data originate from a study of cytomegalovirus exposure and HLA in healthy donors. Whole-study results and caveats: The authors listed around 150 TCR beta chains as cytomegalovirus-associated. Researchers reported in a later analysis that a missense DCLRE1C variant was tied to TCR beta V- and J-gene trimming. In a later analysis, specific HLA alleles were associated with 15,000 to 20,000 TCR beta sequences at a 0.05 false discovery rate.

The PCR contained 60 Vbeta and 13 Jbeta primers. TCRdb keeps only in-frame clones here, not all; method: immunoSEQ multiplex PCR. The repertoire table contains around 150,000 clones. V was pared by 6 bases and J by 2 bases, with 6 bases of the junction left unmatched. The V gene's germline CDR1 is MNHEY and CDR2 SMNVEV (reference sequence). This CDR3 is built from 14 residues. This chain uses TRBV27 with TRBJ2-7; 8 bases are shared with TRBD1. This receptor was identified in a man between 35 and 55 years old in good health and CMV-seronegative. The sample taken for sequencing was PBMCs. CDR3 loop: CASRKGTGTYEQYF. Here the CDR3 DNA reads TGTGCCAGCAGGAAAGGGACAGGAACCTACGAGCAGTACTTC.